The 3 T cell receptor beta chains in this list originate from one sample, sequenced in a study of patients and donors after allogeneic stem cell transplantation. TCRdb re-analysed the RT-PCR reads in MiXCR, keeping a single row per CDR3 protein. The table lists roughly 960,000 distinct CDR3 sequences, roughly 18% of them singletons. Sequencing used blood, either unsorted or a sorted T cell fraction (not recorded which). The receptor set was obtained from a human donor who was either an allogeneic HSCT recipient or a stem cell or donor lymphocyte infusion donor (not recorded which). It is not recorded whose cells these are; they may come from a transplant donor.

The genes are TRBV18 and TRBJ1-1, with a tentative D call TRBD1 (5 bases). The CDR3 has 14 residues. The V gene lost 1 base and the J gene lost 7 bases, with 13 bases spanning the gap. The germline gives CDR1 KGHSH, CDR2 LQKENI. CDR3 sequence: CASSPLGGRGEAFF. Written as DNA, the CDR3 is TGTGCCAGCTCACCACTGGGGGGAAGGGGTGAAGCTTTCTTT.

This CDR3 reads CASSRTGVETQYF. CDR3 DNA: TGTGCCAGCAGCCGGACAGGGGTTGAGACCCAGTACTTC. The chain combines TRBV14 with TRBJ2-5, with TRBD1 matching 9 bases. CDR1 is SGHDN, CDR2 FVKESK, per germline. V was pared by 4 bases and J by 5 bases, with 2 bases of the junction left unmatched. This CDR3 is built from 13 residues.

The table lists this clonotype with many counts. This chain connects TRBV7-9 to TRBJ2-5; D assignment may be TRBD1 or TRBD2 (5 bases each). The CDR3 runs to 14 residues. V shed 1 base and J shed 5 bases, with 11 bases lying between them. Germline CDR1 reads SEHNR; CDR2 reads FQNEAQ (reference sequence). The chain's CDR3 is CASSLGGVKETQYF. The CDR3 coding sequence is TGTGCCAGCAGCTTAGGAGGGGTTAAGGAGACCCAGTACTTC.